These 23 T cell receptor beta chains share one sample of origin, sequenced in a study of blood T cell repertoires in COVID-19. Clones were sequenced by immunoSEQ multiplex PCR, and TCRdb holds only the in-frame ones, with some missing. The table shows under 150,000 clones, with 65% to 85% occurring only once. Sequencing was carried out using peripheral blood. These receptors came from a man older than 75 with active or convalescent COVID-19.

The chain joins TRBV6-6 to TRBJ1-1; tentative D call: TRBD1 (6 bases). Trimming stripped 4 bases from V and 4 bases from J, with 10 bases between. This CDR3 has 13 residues. Looked up from germline, CDR1 is MNHNY and CDR2 is SVGAGI (reference sequence). CDR3 loop: CASSSVQGTEAFF. CDR3 coding DNA: TGTGCCAGCAGTTCGGTACAGGGCACTGAAGCTTTCTTT.

V is TRBV21-1 and J is TRBJ2-1; TRBD2, the table's D call, lacks a check against the DNA. TRBV21-1 is a pseudogene segment. The CDR3 spans 16 residues. CDR3 residues: CASSRISSGGKNEQFF. The CDR3 DNA reads as TGTGCCAGCAGCAGAATCTCTAGCGGGGGGAAGAATGAGCAGTTCTTC.

This chain's CDR3 is CAISSGFDGGADTQYF. The CDR3 DNA reads TGTGCCATCAGCTCCGGCTTCGACGGGGGGGCAGATACGCAGTATTTT. The chain couples TRBV10-3 to TRBJ2-3; 8 bases are a match to TRBD2. Germline loops: CDR1 ENHRY, CDR2 SYGVKD. The junction had 12 bases not matched to a gene; V was cut back by 6 bases and J by 4 bases. The CDR3 is 16 residues long.

V gene TRBV3-1 (or the pseudogene TRBV3-2) combines with J gene TRBJ1-2, with D unclear. V was cut by 0 bases and J by 2 bases, with 7 bases left in between. There are 14 residues in the CDR3. Germline values: CDR1 LGHDT, CDR2 YNNKEL (reference sequence). The CDR3 sequence is CASSQEAGNYGYTF. The CDR3 DNA reads as TGTGCCAGCAGCCAAGAAGCGGGGAACTATGGCTACACCTTC.

V and J are TRBV5-5 and TRBJ2-7; 7 bases match TRBD1. V shed 4 bases and J 2 bases; nucleotides not matched to a gene: 0. The CDR3 length is 12 residues. Germline assignment: CDR1 SGHKS and CDR2 YYEKEE (reference sequence). In DNA, the CDR3 is TGTGCCAGCAGCCAGGGGGCCTACGAGCAGTACTTC. Protein product: CASSQGAYEQYF.

This chain uses TRBV12-3 or TRBV12-4 with TRBJ2-3, with D hard to call. V lost 9 bases, J lost 1 base, and 11 bases lay in between. This CDR3 region has 13 residues. In DNA, the CDR3 is TGTGCCAGTTTCCGGCAGGGCACAGATACGCAGTATTTT. Translation: CASFRQGTDTQYF.

The V gene is TRBV19, the J gene TRBJ1-1, with D hard to call. In germline, CDR1 is LNHDA, CDR2 SQIVND (reference sequence). Deletions cut 5 bases from V and 4 bases from J, with 20 bases between. The CDR3 covers 16 residues. This CDR3 is CASSPFSSVGSTEAFF. The DNA of the CDR3 is TGTGCCAGTAGTCCATTCTCCTCGGTTGGGAGCACTGAAGCTTTCTTT. The full variable domain, in which reference TRBV19 and TRBJ1-1 provide the parts outside the CDR3, is DGGITQSPKYLFRKEGQNVTLSCEQNLNHDAMYWYRQDPGQGLRLIYYSQIVNDFQKGDIAEGYSVSREKKESFPLTVTSAQKNPTAFYLCASSPFSSVGSTEAFFGQGTRLTVV.

This chain uses TRBV30 with TRBJ1-6; D may be TRBD1 (5 bases). V gave up 1 base and J gave up 6 bases, with 13 bases separating them. The CDR3 loop spans 15 amino acids. Germline V gives CDR1 GTSNPN, CDR2 SVGIG (reference sequence). The CDR3 is CAWSALGGVNSPLHF. The CDR3 nucleotides are TGTGCCTGGAGTGCATTGGGAGGGGTTAATTCACCCCTCCACTTT.

The chain recombines TRBV19 with TRBJ2-7, with 12 bases that match TRBD1. This CDR3 spans 16 amino acids. Trimming took 0 bases from V and 4 from J; bases not matched to a gene: 4. Germline CDR1 reads LNHDA; CDR2 reads SQIVND (reference sequence). The CDR3 region is CASSIDLGQGAYEQYF. The CDR3 DNA sequence: TGTGCCAGTAGTATAGATCTGGGACAGGGGGCTTACGAGCAGTACTTC.

The gene calls are TRBV6-5 and TRBJ1-5, with 9 bases fitting TRBD1. The germline V gene has CDR1 MNHEY and CDR2 SVGAGI. The CDR3 spans 13 residues. The V gene end was trimmed by 5 bases and the J gene end by 9 bases; junction bases not matched to a gene: 5. CDR3 loop: CASSPGTGLPQHF. The CDR3 DNA sequence: TGTGCCAGCAGTCCCGGGACAGGGCTGCCCCAGCATTTT.

This chain joins TRBV2 and TRBJ2-3; TRBD2 matches 8 bases. The V segment lost 3 bases and the J segment 2 bases; nucleotides outside the gene matches: 10. The CDR3 has 17 residues. Germline loops: CDR1 SNHLY, CDR2 FYNNEI. The CDR3 bases are TGTGCCAGCAGTGAGACCCCGGGACTAGTGATCACAGATACGCAGTATTTT. Protein product: CASSETPGLVITDTQYF.

This sequence joins TRBV5-4 and TRBJ2-1, with D tentatively TRBD1 (5 bases). Per germline, CDR1 SGHNT and CDR2 YYREEE (reference sequence). This CDR3 spans 15 amino acids. V shed 2 bases and J shed 9 bases, with 18 bases lying between them. CDR3 in amino acids: CASSFAAGLDFEQFF. In DNA form, the CDR3 reads TGTGCCAGCAGCTTTGCTGCAGGGCTAGATTTTGAGCAGTTCTTC. The full variable domain, completed using reference TRBV5-4 and TRBJ2-1, is ETGVTQSPTHLIKTRGQQVTLRCSSQSGHNTVSWYQQALGQGPQFIFQYYREEENGRGNFPPRFSGLQFPNYSSELNVNALELDDSALYLCASSFAAGLDFEQFFGPGTRLTVL.

The V call is TRBV30, the J call TRBJ1-2, with D uncertain. The CDR3 extends over 15 amino acids. CDR1 and CDR2 from the germline V gene are GTSNPN and SVGIG (reference sequence). V was pared by 8 bases and J by 2 bases, with 21 bases between. CDR3 in amino acids: CAQNRGAPINYGYTF. The CDR3 nucleotides are TGTGCCCAGAATCGGGGAGCTCCCATAAACTATGGCTACACCTTC. Full variable domain (outside the CDR3, taken from reference TRBV30 and TRBJ1-2): SQTIHQWPATLVQPVGSPLSLECTVEGTSNPNLYWYRQAAGRGLQLLFYSVGIGQISSEVPQNLSASRPQDRQFILSSKKLLLSDSGFYLCAQNRGAPINYGYTFGSGTRLTVV.

The genes are TRBV18 and TRBJ2-7, with 7 bases identical to TRBD1. Trimming took 5 bases from V and 0 from J; bases not matched to a gene: 7. Germline V gene data show CDR1 as KGHSH and CDR2 as LQKENI. This CDR3 is 15 amino acids long. CDR3 DNA: TGTGCCAGCTCATCCCGGACAGGCGCCTCCTACGAGCAGTACTTC. This gives the protein CASSSRTGASYEQYF.

The V and J genes are TRBV6-1 and TRBJ1-3, with D tentatively TRBD1 (5 bases). In germline, CDR1 is MNHNS, CDR2 SASEGT. The CDR3 totals 17 residues. Trimming removed 4 bases from V and 0 bases from J, with 16 bases in between. The CDR3 is CASSGPSWGSSGNTIYF. The CDR3 DNA reads as TGTGCCAGCAGTGGACCGTCCTGGGGCTCCTCTGGAAACACCATATATTTT.

V usage is TRBV18 and J usage is TRBJ1-2; D ambiguous. This CDR3 region has 13 residues. V lost 3 bases to trimming and J lost 3 bases, with 8 bases between them. Germline V gives CDR1 KGHSH, CDR2 LQKENI. The CDR3 DNA sequence: TGTGCCAGCTCACCCGGAGGATACTATGGCTACACCTTC. Protein sequence: CASSPGGYYGYTF. The full variable domain, completed using reference TRBV18 and TRBJ1-2, is NAGVMQNPRHLVRRRGQEARLRCSPMKGHSHVYWYRQLPEEGLKFMVYLQKENIIDESGMPKERFSAEFPKEGPSILRIQQVVRGDSAAYFCASSPGGYYGYTFGSGTRLTVV.

This rearrangement joins TRBV4-2 to TRBJ1-4; tentative D call: TRBD1 (6 bases). The V and J ends lost 4 bases and 7 bases respectively, with 13 bases between them. The CDR3 sequence is 14 residues long. CDR1 is LGHNA and CDR2 is YNFKEQ in the germline V gene. CDR3 DNA sequence: TGTGCCAGCAGCCCGGGAGGGGGGGGTGAAAAACTGTTTTTT. Translating it yields CASSPGGGGEKLFF.

The table lists this clone with a count of one. The chain links TRBV19 to TRBJ1-6; D might be TRBD1 (5 bases). CDR3 length: 12 amino acids. V shed 7 bases and J shed 8 bases, with 9 bases lying between them. Per germline, CDR1 LNHDA and CDR2 SQIVND (reference sequence). For the CDR3, the DNA is TGTGCCAGTAACCAGGGTTATTCACCCCTCCACTTT. Its translation is CASNQGYSPLHF.

The rearrangement uses TRBV5-6 and TRBJ1-6; 8 bases agree with TRBD1. Germline CDR1 reads SGHDT; CDR2 reads YYEEEE. The V gene end was trimmed by 4 bases and the J gene end by 9 bases; junction bases not matched to a gene: 6. The CDR3 runs to 14 residues. CDR3 nucleotide sequence: TGTGCCAGCAGCCTGGACAGGGTGGGTTCACCCCTCCACTTT. Amino acid sequence: CASSLDRVGSPLHF.

The chain combines TRBV29-1 with TRBJ1-4, with 9 bases aligning to TRBD1. The length of the CDR3 is 14 residues. V lost 1 base to trimming and J lost 8 bases; unmatched junction nucleotides: 5. Germline CDR1 SQVTM, CDR2 ANQGSEA. CDR3 residues: CSVEGDRAEEKLFF. The DNA of the CDR3 is TGCAGCGTTGAAGGGGACAGGGCGGAGGAAAAACTGTTTTTT.

The chain uses TRBV16 and TRBJ2-1; 8 nucleotides agree with TRBD1. Germline V gene sequence: CDR1 KGHSY, CDR2 FQNENV. Losses at the gene ends were 3 bases for V and 6 bases for J; bases not matched to a gene: 7. This CDR3 is 15 amino acids long. The CDR3 coding sequence is TGTGCCAGCAGCCAGGCAGGGGGCGCGGGCAATGAGCAGTTCTTC. Its protein is CASSQAGGAGNEQFF.

The chain combines TRBV28 with TRBJ1-2, with D perhaps matching TRBD1 (5 bases). The ends were cut back, 6 bases at V and 5 bases at J, with 19 bases in the middle. The CDR3 is 15 amino acids. Germline V gene sequence: CDR1 MDHEN, CDR2 SYDVKM. The CDR3 reads CASSPRGGVQYGYTF. The CDR3 coding sequence is TGTGCCAGCAGCCCCCGCGGGGGGGTTCAGTATGGCTACACCTTC.

The chain is built from TRBV11-2 and TRBJ2-1, with a possible D match to TRBD1 (6 bases). The germline CDR1 and CDR2 sequences are SGHAT and FQNNGV. This CDR3 spans 13 amino acids. Trimming removed 4 bases from V and 10 bases from J, with 14 bases in between. The CDR3 sequence is CASSSIFRGEQFF. CDR3 nucleotides: TGTGCCAGCAGCTCCATTTTTAGGGGGGAGCAGTTCTTC.